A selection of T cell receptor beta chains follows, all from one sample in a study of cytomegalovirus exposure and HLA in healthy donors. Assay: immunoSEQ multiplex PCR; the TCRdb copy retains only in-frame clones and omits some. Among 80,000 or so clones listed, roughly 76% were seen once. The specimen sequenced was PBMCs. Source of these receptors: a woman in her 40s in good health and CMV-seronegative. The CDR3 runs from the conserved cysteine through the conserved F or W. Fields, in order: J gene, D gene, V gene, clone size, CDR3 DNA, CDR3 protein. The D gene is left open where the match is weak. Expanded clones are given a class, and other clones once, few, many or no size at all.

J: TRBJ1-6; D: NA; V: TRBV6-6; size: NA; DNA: TGTGCCAGCAACAGGAATTCACCCCTCCACTTT; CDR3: CASNRNSPLHF
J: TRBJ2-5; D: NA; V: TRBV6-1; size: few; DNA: TGTGCCAGCAGTGATATCCAGGGGTCCCAAGAGACCCAGTACTTC; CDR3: CASSDIQGSQETQYF
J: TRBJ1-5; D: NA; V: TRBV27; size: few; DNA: TGTGCCAGCAGCAGACAGAGCAATCAGCCCCAGCATTTT; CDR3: CASSRQSNQPQHF
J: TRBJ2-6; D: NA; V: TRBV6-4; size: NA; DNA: TGTGCCAGCAGTGAAGATAGCTCTGGGGCCAACGTCCTGACTTTC; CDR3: CASSEDSSGANVLTF
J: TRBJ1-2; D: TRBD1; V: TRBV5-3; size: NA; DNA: TGTGCCAGAAGCTCCGGGACAGGGAATTGCTACACCTTC; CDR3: CARSSGTGNCYTF
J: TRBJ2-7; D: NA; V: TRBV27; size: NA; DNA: TGTGCCAGCAGTTTATCGAGACAGTTCCACGAGCAGTACTTC; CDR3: CASSLSRQFHEQYF
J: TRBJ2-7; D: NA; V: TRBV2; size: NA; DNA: TGTGCCAGCAGTGAAGCGCCGGGCTCCTACGAGCAGTACTTC; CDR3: CASSEAPGSYEQYF
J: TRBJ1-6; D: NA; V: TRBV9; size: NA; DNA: TGTGCCAGCAGCGTAGTGGAAACAGGGAATTCACCCCTCCACTTT; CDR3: CASSVVETGNSPLHF
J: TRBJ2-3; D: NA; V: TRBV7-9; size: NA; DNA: TGTGCCAGCTCGCGACGGGTAGATACGCAGTATTTT; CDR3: CASSRRVDTQYF
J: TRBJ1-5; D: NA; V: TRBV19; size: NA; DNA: TGTGCCAGTAGTATAATGTTAGGGGATCAGCCCCAGCATTTT; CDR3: CASSIMLGDQPQHF
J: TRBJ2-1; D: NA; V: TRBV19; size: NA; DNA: TGTGCCAGTAGTACCGCGGCGGGCCCCAATGAGCAGTTCTTC; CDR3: CASSTAAGPNEQFF
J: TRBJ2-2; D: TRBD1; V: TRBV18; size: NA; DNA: TGTGCCAGCTCACCGTATAGAGCGGGACAGGGGACCGGGGAGCTGTTTTTT; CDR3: CASSPYRAGQGTGELFF
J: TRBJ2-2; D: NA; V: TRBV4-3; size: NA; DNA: TGCGCCAGCAGCCAAAAGGAGGGCCTGGGCGGGGAGCTGTTTTTT; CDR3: CASSQKEGLGGELFF
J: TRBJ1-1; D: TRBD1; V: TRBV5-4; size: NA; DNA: TGTGCCAGCAGCTTGGCAGGGGGCAGGACTGAAGCTTTCTTT; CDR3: CASSLAGGRTEAFF
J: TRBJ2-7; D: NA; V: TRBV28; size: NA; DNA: TGTGCCAGCAGTCCGGTCTCTCCCTACGAGCAGTACTTC; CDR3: CASSPVSPYEQYF
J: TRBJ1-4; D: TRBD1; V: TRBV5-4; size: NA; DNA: TGTGCCAGCAGCCCCCGGGACAGGGGAGATAGACTGTTTTTT; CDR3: CASSPRDRGDRLFF
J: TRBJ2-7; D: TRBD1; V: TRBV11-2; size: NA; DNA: TGTGCCAGCAGCGCCGGGACAGCACGCGAGCAGTACTTC; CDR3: CASSAGTAREQYF
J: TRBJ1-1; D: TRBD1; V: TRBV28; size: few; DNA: TGTGCCAGCAGTTCCCCCGGGACAGGGGTGGGTGAAGCTTTCTTT; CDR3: CASSSPGTGVGEAFF
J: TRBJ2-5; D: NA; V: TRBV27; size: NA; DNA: TGTGCCAGCTCTAAACAGGGCCTCCAAGAGACCCAGTACTTC; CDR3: CASSKQGLQETQYF
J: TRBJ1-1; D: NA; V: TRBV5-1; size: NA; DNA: TGCGCCAGCAGCTTGGGAGGGGGGGGAAACACTGAAGCTTTCTTT; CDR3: CASSLGGGGNTEAFF